The 31 T cell receptor beta chains reported below all come from one sample, sequenced in a study of shared clonotypes between healthy human individuals. The assay was immunoSEQ multiplex PCR, and TCRdb's table has in-frame clones only and misses some. The sample contains approximately 500,000 clones, approximately 95% of which appear only once. The sample consisted of naive CD4+ T cells sorted from blood. Subset noted: CD45RA+ positively selected. These TCRs come from a woman aged 25 to 39 in good health.

V gene TRBV2 combines with J gene TRBJ2-1; possibly TRBD2 for D (6 bases). CDR1 and CDR2 (germline): SNHLY, FYNNEI. The length of the CDR3 is 18 residues. V gave up 4 bases and J gave up 8 bases, with 27 bases separating them. DNA for the CDR3: TGTGCCAGCAGTGTCGAACGGGAGTTCTCTTCTAGCTTCGATGAGCAGTTCTTC. Residues: CASSVEREFSSSFDEQFF. The whole variable domain, remainder taken from reference TRBV2 and TRBJ2-1, is EPEVTQTPSHQVTQMGQEVILRCVPISNHLYFYWYRQILGQKVEFLVSFYNNEISEKSEIFDDQFSVERPDGSNFTLKIRSTKLEDSAMYFCASSVEREFSSSFDEQFFGPGTRLTVL.

With regard to this clone: The same CDR3 arises from other DNA sequences in this sample as well. V is TRBV20-1 and J is TRBJ1-2; no clear D gene. The CDR3 extends over 9 amino acids. V was pared by 1 base and J by 8 bases, with 2 bases between. The V gene's germline CDR1 is DFQATT and CDR2 SNEGSKA (reference sequence). CDR3 amino acids: CSARGGYTF. CDR3 DNA sequence: TGCAGTGCTAGAGGGGGCTACACCTTC.

The genes are TRBV28 and TRBJ2-7; TRBD2 matches at 10 bases. CDR3 length: 15 amino acids. J gave up 3 bases and V 7 bases, and 9 bases lay outside the gene matches. Germline V gene data show CDR1 as MDHEN and CDR2 as SYDVKM. The CDR3 nucleotides are TGTGCCAGCACACCATCTAGCGGGAGTATCTACGAGCAGTACTTC. Its protein product is CASTPSSGSIYEQYF. Full variable domain (remainder filled in from reference TRBV28 and TRBJ2-7): DVKVTQSSRYLVKRTGEKVFLECVQDMDHENMFWYRQDPGLGLRLIYFSYDVKMKEKGDIPEGYSVSREKKERFSLILESASTNQTSMYLCASTPSSGSIYEQYFGPGTRLTVT.

The gene calls are TRBV5-8 and TRBJ1-1; possible D gene TRBD1, 5 bases. V shed 4 bases and J shed 5 bases, with 21 bases lying between them. The V gene's germline CDR1 is SGHTS and CDR2 YDEGEE. The CDR3 runs to 16 residues. The CDR3 region is CASSRMMGTLWTEAFF. In nucleotides, the CDR3 is TGTGCCAGCAGCCGGATGATGGGGACCCTGTGGACTGAAGCTTTCTTT.

The chain links TRBV6-6 to TRBJ2-7; D may be TRBD2 (6 bases). The length of the CDR3 is 16 residues. Between the trimmed V and J ends, which lost 0 bases and 0 bases, there was a span of 12 bases. Germline V gives CDR1 MNHNY, CDR2 SVGAGI (reference sequence). The CDR3 coding sequence is TGTGCCAGCAGTTACTCCGGGACTGGGGCCTCCTACGAGCAGTACTTC. Protein product: CASSYSGTGASYEQYF.

The chain combines TRBV19 with TRBJ1-5; TRBD1 agrees at 12 bases. With V trimmed by 11 bases and J by 2 bases, 16 bases remained unmatched. Per germline, CDR1 LNHDA and CDR2 SQIVND (reference sequence). The CDR3 sequence is 18 residues long. The CDR3 loop reads CAETPGQGAFWCNQPQHF. CDR3 DNA sequence: TGTGCCGAGACCCCGGGACAGGGGGCGTTTTGGTGCAATCAGCCCCAGCATTTT. Combining the CDR3 with reference TRBV19 and TRBJ1-5 gives the whole variable domain DGGITQSPKYLFRKEGQNVTLSCEQNLNHDAMYWYRQDPGQGLRLIYYSQIVNDFQKGDIAEGYSVSREKKESFPLTVTSAQKNPTAFYLCAETPGQGAFWCNQPQHFGDGTRLSIL.

This sequence joins TRBV7-3 and TRBJ2-5; D is possibly TRBD2 (5 bases). The J call may be wrong; the DNA end is better matched by TRBJ2-7. The CDR3 is made up of 14 amino acids. The germline V gene encodes CDR1 SGHTA and CDR2 FQGTGA. CDR3 amino acids: CASSRDASSYEQYF. CDR3 bases: TGTGCCAGCAGTCGGGATGCAAGCTCCTACGAGCAGTACTTC.

For the CDR3, the DNA is TGTGCCAGTAGTATTCTGGGGGCGGGCGAGCAGTACTTC. This sequence encodes CASSILGAGEQYF. The rearrangement uses TRBV19 and TRBJ2-7, with D possibly being TRBD1 (6 bases). Trimming stripped 3 bases from V and 6 bases from J, with 12 bases between. The CDR3 totals 13 residues. The germline gives CDR1 LNHDA, CDR2 SQIVND (reference sequence).

The gene calls are TRBV6-4 and TRBJ2-1, with D perhaps matching TRBD1 or TRBD2 (5 bases each). The germline V gene has CDR1 MRHNA and CDR2 SNTAGT. The CDR3 runs to 16 residues. V lost 2 bases to trimming and J lost 3 bases, with 14 bases between them. DNA of the CDR3: TGTGCCAGCAGTGACGCCGTGGGGGATTACTACAATGAGCAGTTCTTC. Encoded protein: CASSDAVGDYYNEQFF.

The CDR3 DNA is TGTGCCAGCAGGCCGTGGAGCTCCTACGAGCAGTACTTC. Residues: CASRPWSSYEQYF. V is TRBV28 and J is TRBJ2-7; unclear D gene. This CDR3 has 13 residues. Germline-derived CDR1 and CDR2 are MDHEN and SYDVKM. Trimming removed 6 bases at V and 0 bases at J, with 9 bases between.

V usage is TRBV6-6 and J usage is TRBJ2-5, with D possibly being TRBD1 (5 bases). V was shortened by 2 bases and J by 7 bases, with 11 bases between the two germline ends. CDR3 size: 13 residues. Germline V gives CDR1 MNHNY, CDR2 SVGAGI (reference sequence). DNA of the CDR3: TGTGCCAGCAGTTACCAGGGCTTAGGGACCCAGTACTTC. Translation gives CASSYQGLGTQYF.

The chain's CDR3 is CASETNQREGETDTQYF. Here the CDR3 DNA reads TGTGCCAGCGAAACAAACCAGCGGGAGGGGGAAACAGATACGCAGTATTTT. The rearrangement joins TRBV7-9 to TRBJ2-3; 10 nucleotides match TRBD2. CDR1 and CDR2 (germline): SEHNR, FQNEAQ (reference sequence). The CDR3 runs to 17 residues. After removal of 8 bases from V and 3 bases from J, the junction contained 14 bases not matched to a gene.

The chain links TRBV6-1 to TRBJ2-7; 9 nucleotides line up with TRBD1. The trim removed 3 bases at V and 0 bases at J, leaving 3 bases unmatched. This CDR3 is 15 amino acids long. Germline V lookup: CDR1 MNHNS, CDR2 SASEGT. The CDR3 nucleotides read TGTGCCAGCAGTGATAGGGGACAGGGCTCCTACGAGCAGTACTTC. Translation: CASSDRGQGSYEQYF.

The V gene is TRBV6-5, the J gene TRBJ1-1, with TRBD1 as a possible D gene (5 bases). Germline V CDR1 and CDR2: MNHEY, SVGAGI. Trimming stripped 6 bases from V and 5 bases from J, with 19 bases between. This CDR3 comprises 15 residues. This CDR3 is CASSPSTGGWTEAFF. DNA of the CDR3: TGTGCCAGCAGCCCAAGCACTGGGGGATGGACTGAAGCTTTCTTT.

This chain connects TRBV5-1 to TRBJ2-5, with TRBD1 identical over 7 bases. The assigned J gene may be wrong: the sequence end matches TRBJ2-7 better. This CDR3 has 15 amino acids. CDR1 and CDR2 from the germline V gene are SGHRS and YFSETQ. CDR3 DNA: TGCGCCAGCAGCGCGACCGGGACAGCAATCTACGAGCAGTACTTC. Translation gives CASSATGTAIYEQYF.

This rearrangement joins TRBV19 to TRBJ2-7; tentatively, D is TRBD1 or TRBD2 (5 bases each). Trimming stripped 3 bases from V and 8 bases from J, with 14 bases between. The CDR3 contains 13 residues. Germline CDR1 is LNHDA and CDR2 is SQIVND (reference sequence). This CDR3 reads CASSIRDRGKQYF. As DNA, the CDR3 is TGTGCCAGTAGTATCCGGGACCGTGGGAAGCAGTACTTC.

The chain couples TRBV7-9 to TRBJ1-5; a possible D gene is TRBD1 (5 bases). Germline V gene sequence: CDR1 SEHNR, CDR2 FQNEAQ (reference sequence). V lost 2 bases and J lost 3, with 8 bases in between. The CDR3 has 14 amino acids. The CDR3 loop reads CASSLQGTNQPQHF. The CDR3 DNA sequence: TGTGCCAGCAGCTTACAGGGTACCAATCAGCCCCAGCATTTT.

The chain joins TRBV6-6 to TRBJ1-6; tentative D call: TRBD1 (5 bases). CDR3 length: 14 amino acids. CDR1 is MNHNY, CDR2 SVGAGI, per germline (reference sequence). Trimming cost V 4 bases and J 4 bases, with 8 bases left between them. The CDR3, as DNA: TGTGCCAGCAGTTTGACAGATTATAATTCACCCCTCCACTTT. Its translation is CASSLTDYNSPLHF.

The DNA for the CDR3 is TGTGCCAGCAGCCCCTTTTTTGGGGAGACCGGGGAGCTGTTTTTT. Translated: CASSPFFGETGELFF. This chain uses TRBV6-6 with TRBJ2-2, with a weak D call TRBD2 (5 bases). The CDR3 contains 15 residues. The V and J ends lost 6 bases and 5 bases respectively, with 16 bases between them. Germline values: CDR1 MNHNY, CDR2 SVGAGI (reference sequence).

The chain recombines TRBV4-2 with TRBJ2-6; tentative D call: TRBD2 (6 bases). Per the germline V gene, CDR1 is LGHNA and CDR2 is YNFKEQ. The CDR3 totals 18 residues. Trimming removed 0 bases from V and 2 bases from J, with 14 bases in between. CDR3 sequence (DNA): TGTGCCAGCAGCCAAGAGACCTATTGGGGGGCTGGGGCCAACGTCCTGACTTTC. Protein: CASSQETYWGAGANVLTF.

The chain carries TRBV5-1 and TRBJ2-3, with 7 bases lining up with TRBD2. The CDR3 loop spans 14 amino acids. Germline V lookup: CDR1 SGHRS, CDR2 YFSETQ. V shed 5 bases and J 1 base; nucleotides not matched to a gene: 4. The chain's CDR3 is CASRGLAGTDTQYF. The CDR3 coding sequence is TGCGCCAGCAGGGGTCTAGCGGGCACAGATACGCAGTATTTT.

This chain's CDR3 is CASSPVTGVVSYNEQFF. The CDR3, as DNA: TGCGCCAGCAGCCCCGTGACAGGGGTGGTTTCCTACAATGAGCAGTTCTTC. The chain combines TRBV4-1 with TRBJ2-1; 8 bases are a match to TRBD1. V was clipped by 4 bases and J by 1 base; unmatched bases: 9. Germline V lookup: CDR1 MGHRA, CDR2 YSYEKL. This CDR3 region has 17 residues.

The V and J genes are TRBV28 and TRBJ2-7; D is perhaps TRBD1 or TRBD2 (5 bases each). The germline CDR1 and CDR2 sequences are MDHEN and SYDVKM. The germline V and J ends were trimmed by 3 bases and 7 bases, with 16 bases remaining between them. The CDR3 has 14 amino acids. CDR3 in amino acids: CASSFPGTFLEQYF. In nucleotides, the CDR3 is TGTGCCAGCAGTTTCCCAGGGACCTTTTTGGAGCAGTACTTC.

The genes are TRBV11-2 and TRBJ2-7; D not certain. V shed 2 bases and J shed 2 bases, with 7 bases lying between them. CDR3 length: 13 residues. Germline V gene data show CDR1 as SGHAT and CDR2 as FQNNGV. Here the CDR3 reads CASSLSLTYEQYF. The CDR3 DNA reads as TGTGCCAGCAGCTTAAGTCTAACCTACGAGCAGTACTTC.

This clone was picked up one time. The V call is TRBV5-1, the J call TRBJ2-4; 7 positions match TRBD1. Germline trimming cut 0 bases from V and 7 bases from J; bases unmatched to any gene: 4. The V gene's germline CDR1 is SGHRS and CDR2 YFSETQ. The CDR3 length is 14 residues. CDR3: CASSLDVRGNIQYF. The CDR3 coding sequence is TGCGCCAGCAGCTTGGATGTCAGGGGGAACATTCAGTACTTC.

The rearrangement uses TRBV9 and TRBJ1-1; D uncertain. Germline V CDR1 and CDR2: SGDLS, YYNGEE. The CDR3 totals 13 residues. V was shortened by 0 bases and J by 4 bases, with 7 bases between the two germline ends. CDR3 nucleotides: TGTGCCAGCAGCGTAGTAGGGTCCACTGAAGCTTTCTTT. It yields the protein CASSVVGSTEAFF. Using reference TRBV9 and TRBJ1-1 for the parts outside the CDR3, the full variable domain is DSGVTQTPKHLITATGQRVTLRCSPRSGDLSVYWYQQSLDQGLQFLIQYYNGEERAKGNILERFSAQQFPDLHSELNLSSLELGDSALYFCASSVVGSTEAFFGQGTRLTVV.

V is TRBV2 and J is TRBJ2-5, with D possibly being TRBD1 or TRBD2 (5 bases each). The better agreement between TRBJ2-7 and the DNA end casts doubt on the J call. CDR1 and CDR2 (germline): SNHLY, FYNNEI. The CDR3 sequence is 14 residues long. The CDR3 protein is CASKRDPSSYEQYF. In nucleotides, the CDR3 is TGTGCCAGCAAACGGGACCCGAGCTCCTACGAGCAGTACTTC.

This sequence joins TRBV29-1 and TRBJ2-1; D possibly corresponds to TRBD1 (6 bases). Per germline, CDR1 SQVTM and CDR2 ANQGSEA. Trimming pared 3 bases from V and 3 bases from J, leaving 18 bases between. The CDR3 has 16 amino acids. In DNA form, the CDR3 reads TGCAGCGTTGACTCCGGGAAGAAGACAGGCTACAATGAGCAGTTCTTC. Protein sequence: CSVDSGKKTGYNEQFF.

The sample holds one count of this clone. The rearrangement uses TRBV29-1 and TRBJ2-7; TRBD1 matches at 10 bases. The length of the CDR3 is 14 residues. CDR1 is SQVTM and CDR2 is ANQGSEA in the germline V gene. This CDR3 reads CRANPGQGINEQYF. In nucleotides, the CDR3 is TGCAGGGCCAATCCGGGACAGGGGATCAACGAGCAGTACTTC.

The chain joins TRBV7-9 to TRBJ2-5, with a tentative D call TRBD1 (6 bases). CDR3 length: 15 amino acids. V was trimmed by 5 bases and J by 1 base, leaving 14 bases between them. CDR1 is SEHNR, CDR2 FQNEAQ, per germline (reference sequence). CDR3 region: CASSTSGQPQETQYF. As DNA, the CDR3 is TGTGCCAGCAGCACCTCGGGACAACCCCAAGAGACCCAGTACTTC.

DNA of the CDR3: TGTGCCAGCAGCGCGACCACAGGGGTTGAACCCCTCCACTTT. Its translation is CASSATTGVEPLHF. This rearrangement joins TRBV5-6 to TRBJ1-6, with 7 nucleotides matching TRBD1. The CDR3 sequence is 14 residues long. V was clipped by 4 bases and J by 12 bases; unmatched bases: 10. In germline, CDR1 is SGHDT, CDR2 YYEEEE.